The 22 T cell receptor beta chains below all came from one sample that was sequenced in a study of T cell responses to AZD1222 COVID-19 vaccine. Sequenced by immunoSEQ multiplex PCR; TCRdb stores in-frame clones only, minus some. Found here are fewer than 200,000 clones, approximately 86% of them singletons; the top ten hold 0.4% to 0.5%. Sequencing was performed on peripheral blood, taken on day 0 of AZD1222 vaccination. These TCRs come from an adult in good health.

This chain connects TRBV29-1 to TRBJ2-1; 13 bases line up with TRBD2. The germline V gene encodes CDR1 SQVTM and CDR2 ANQGSEA. The J segment lost 5 bases and the V segment lost 3 bases, leaving 4 bases of the junction unmatched. This CDR3 has 15 amino acids. The chain's CDR3 is CSVDRTSGSNNEQFF. DNA for the CDR3: TGCAGCGTTGACAGGACTAGCGGGAGCAACAATGAGCAGTTCTTC.

The gene calls are TRBV10-1 and TRBJ1-2; D ambiguous. The V gene lost 3 bases and the J gene lost 4 bases, with 6 bases spanning the gap. The CDR3 loop spans 12 amino acids. Germline values: CDR1 WNHNN, CDR2 SYGVQD (reference sequence). CDR3 coding DNA: TGCGCCAGCAGTGACACTCTCTATGGCTACACCTTC. Translating it yields CASSDTLYGYTF.

V usage is TRBV7-8 and J usage is TRBJ1-1, with D perhaps matching TRBD1 (5 bases). Germline-derived CDR1 and CDR2 are SGHVS and FQNEAQ. Deletions cut 0 bases from V and 3 bases from J, with 14 bases between. The CDR3 length is 16 residues. The CDR3 nucleotides read TGTGCCAGCAGCTTAGCAGGTAGGATGGGGCACACTGAAGCTTTCTTT. Translating gives CASSLAGRMGHTEAFF.

V and J are TRBV5-1 and TRBJ2-2, with D uncertain. Trimming stripped 1 base from V and 7 bases from J, with 14 bases between. Germline V CDR1 and CDR2: SGHRS, YFSETQ. The CDR3 sequence is 15 residues long. The CDR3 loop reads CASSLQSVWGGELFF. DNA of the CDR3: TGCGCCAGCAGCTTGCAGTCAGTCTGGGGCGGGGAGCTGTTTTTT.

The chain couples TRBV6-4 to TRBJ2-7, with 9 bases matching TRBD2. J gave up 5 bases and V 4 bases, and 6 bases lay outside the gene matches. CDR3 size: 14 residues. Germline V gene lookup returns CDR1 MRHNA and CDR2 SNTAGT. The CDR3, as DNA: TGTGCCAGCAGTGCCGTAGCGGGAGCTGACGAGCAGTACTTC. Translation gives CASSAVAGADEQYF.

The CDR3 nucleotides read TGTGCCAGCAGCTCCCCCGGGGCGTCCAATGAGCAGTTCTTC. It specifies CASSSPGASNEQFF. V gene TRBV7-2 combines with J gene TRBJ2-1, with D perhaps TRBD1 or TRBD2 (5 bases each). V lost 4 bases and J 6 bases, leaving 13 bases between the germline ends. Looked up from germline, CDR1 is SGHTA and CDR2 is FQGNSA. This CDR3 has 14 residues.

The rearrangement links TRBV19 to TRBJ1-6; the D gene is possibly TRBD1 (5 bases). V lost 8 bases and J lost 7, with 15 bases in between. CDR3 length: 14 residues. CDR1 and CDR2 (germline): LNHDA, SQIVND (reference sequence). The CDR3 nucleotides read TGTGCCAGTGGAGCTCAGGGAGTAAATTCACCCCTCCACTTT. This translates into CASGAQGVNSPLHF.

This sequence joins TRBV11-2 and TRBJ2-7, with D unresolved. Germline V gene sequence: CDR1 SGHAT, CDR2 FQNNGV. The CDR3 has 14 residues. The germline V and J ends were trimmed by 1 base and 7 bases, with 14 bases remaining between them. CDR3 bases: TGTGCCAGCAGCTTAGCCCCGACCCAAAGGGAGCAGTACTTC. Its protein product is CASSLAPTQREQYF. The complete variable domain, with remaining parts taken from reference TRBV11-2 and TRBJ2-7, reads EAGVAQSPRYKIIEKRQSVAFWCNPISGHATLYWYQQILGQGPKLLIQFQNNGVVDDSQLPKDRFSAERLKGVDSTLKIQPAKLEDSAVYLCASSLAPTQREQYFGPGTRLTVT.

The J gene is TRBJ1-6, the V gene TRBV4-3; D is uncertain. The length of the CDR3 is 14 residues. Trimming removed 0 bases from V and 10 bases from J, with 10 bases in between. Per germline, CDR1 LGHNA and CDR2 YSLEER. CDR3 residues: CASSQEVVGSPLHF. The CDR3 DNA sequence: TGCGCCAGCAGCCAAGAAGTAGTCGGATCACCCCTCCACTTT.

This clone was counted a single time. The genes are TRBV5-1 and TRBJ2-7, with 8 bases fitting TRBD2. This CDR3 region has 13 residues. V lost 4 bases to trimming and J lost 5 bases; unmatched junction nucleotides: 5. Per the germline V gene, CDR1 is SGHRS and CDR2 is YFSETQ. The CDR3 bases are TGCGCCAGCAGCCGCGGGGGGCGCCACGAGCAGTACTTC. Protein sequence: CASSRGGRHEQYF.

The chain carries TRBV28 and TRBJ2-7; D is undetermined. Deletions cut 5 bases from V and 4 bases from J, with 12 bases between. The CDR3 covers 13 residues. Per the germline V gene, CDR1 is MDHEN and CDR2 is SYDVKM. The CDR3 reads CASSPPPSYEQYF. CDR3 DNA: TGTGCCAGCAGTCCTCCCCCCTCTTACGAGCAGTACTTC.

The V gene is TRBV27, the J gene TRBJ1-2; D possibly corresponds to TRBD1 (5 bases). Trimming pared 8 bases from V and 0 bases from J, leaving 13 bases between. This CDR3 has 14 amino acids. In germline, CDR1 is MNHEY, CDR2 SMNVEV (reference sequence). Written as DNA, the CDR3 is TGTGCCAGCTCCCGGACAACAGCTAACTATGGCTACACCTTC. Its protein product is CASSRTTANYGYTF.

In this sample, this clone turned up a few times. The junction departs from germline at one end; a sequencing error may be responsible. CDR3 coding DNA: TGTGCTAGCAGCCTCGGACTAGCGGGAGACACCGGGGAGCTGTTTTTT. Its translation: CASSLGLAGDTGELFF. This sequence joins TRBV7-7 and TRBJ2-2; TRBD2 matches 13 bases. This CDR3 region has 16 residues. Germline CDR1 SSHAT, CDR2 FNYEAQ (reference sequence).

V usage is TRBV25-1 and J usage is TRBJ2-7, with D uncertain. CDR1 is MGHDK and CDR2 is SYGVNS in the germline V gene. Trimming took off 1 base at V and 3 bases at J, with 13 bases between the two ends. This CDR3 has 15 residues. The CDR3 loop is CASSELIGKSYEQYF. The CDR3 bases are TGTGCCAGCAGTGAATTGATAGGGAAGAGCTACGAGCAGTACTTC.

V usage is TRBV5-4 and J usage is TRBJ2-5; weak D call: TRBD2 (6 bases). Germline loops: CDR1 SGHNT, CDR2 YYREEE (reference sequence). Trimming took 7 bases from V and 5 from J, leaving 18 bases between them. This CDR3 is 14 amino acids long. This CDR3 is CASSTGTRGETQYF. The CDR3, as DNA: TGTGCCAGCTCTACCGGGACCCGGGGGGAGACCCAGTACTTC.

The chain links TRBV27 to TRBJ2-1; 7 bases match TRBD2. The CDR3 extends over 17 amino acids. Germline loops: CDR1 MNHEY, CDR2 SMNVEV (reference sequence). J was trimmed by 6 bases and V by 3 bases; bases with no gene match: 14. The CDR3 is CASSFGGSWGLANEQFF. For the CDR3, the DNA is TGTGCCAGCAGTTTCGGCGGGAGTTGGGGTTTGGCCAATGAGCAGTTCTTC.

This chain uses TRBV28 with TRBJ1-2; D call uncertain. V lost 5 bases and J 4 bases, leaving 14 bases between the germline ends. From germline, CDR1 is MDHEN and CDR2 SYDVKM. This CDR3 has 14 amino acids. The CDR3 here is CASSAPTESYGYTF. In DNA form, the CDR3 reads TGTGCCAGCAGTGCGCCAACAGAAAGCTATGGCTACACCTTC.

The chain recombines TRBV11-2 with TRBJ2-7; the match to TRBD1 covers 9 bases. Trimming removed 4 bases from V and 0 bases from J; junction bases left unmatched: 1. The CDR3 consists of 14 residues. Germline loops: CDR1 SGHAT, CDR2 FQNNGV. CDR3 loop: CASSSGQGSYEQYF. The CDR3, as DNA: TGTGCCAGCAGCTCGGGACAGGGCTCCTACGAGCAGTACTTC.

V usage is TRBV19 and J usage is TRBJ2-7; 10 bases align to TRBD2. The CDR3 sequence is 17 residues long. Trimming took 5 bases from V and 3 from J; bases not matched to a gene: 13. Germline CDR1 is LNHDA and CDR2 is SQIVND (reference sequence). The CDR3 nucleotides read TGTGCCAGTAGTCCCACCTGGGATAGCGGGGGGAACTACGAGCAGTACTTC. It yields the protein CASSPTWDSGGNYEQYF.

The CDR3 nucleotides are TGTGCCACCAGTGATCGCTCCGGGACAGGGGAGAACAAGCAGTACTTC. Protein product: CATSDRSGTGENKQYF. The chain employs TRBV24-1 and TRBJ2-7, with TRBD1 matching over 10 bases. CDR3 length: 16 residues. V lost 3 bases and J lost 8; bases outside the gene matches: 12. Per germline, CDR1 KGHDR and CDR2 SFDVKD.

The chain joins TRBV6-5 to TRBJ2-7, with D possibly being TRBD1 (6 bases). The CDR3 extends over 15 amino acids. The V end was cut by 4 bases, the J end by 3 bases, with 16 bases between. Germline CDR1 MNHEY, CDR2 SVGAGI. CDR3 residues: CASSSQPGVDYEQYF. The CDR3, as DNA: TGTGCCAGCAGTTCCCAACCAGGGGTGGACTACGAGCAGTACTTC.

CDR3 in DNA: TGTGCCAGCAGCCTGGGCGTAAAGGAGACCCAGTACTTC. Protein product: CASSLGVKETQYF. V is TRBV9 and J is TRBJ2-5; the D is unclear. The CDR3 contains 13 residues. V shed 4 bases and J shed 5 bases, with 12 bases lying between them. CDR1 is SGDLS and CDR2 is YYNGEE in the germline V gene.